This TCR beta chain was recovered during a study of OX40 agonist ivuxolimab in advanced cancers. Study-wide findings and caveats: With doses of 0.1 to 3.0 mg/kg, CD4+ and CD8+ blood T cells had undergone clonal expansion by week 6.

The germline V and J ends were trimmed by 5 bases and 5 bases, with 15 bases remaining between them. CDR1 MDHEN and CDR2 SYDVKM come from the germline V gene. The CDR3 spans 14 residues. Clones were sequenced by immunoSEQ multiplex PCR, and TCRdb holds only the in-frame ones, with some missing. In the table there are approximately 87,000 clones, around 91% of which are singletons. Turning to this clone: The antigen remains undetermined.

The source material was CD4+ or CD8+ T cells sorted from blood, sampled in a trial of the OX40 agonist ivuxolimab. The receptor's source is an adult with an advanced solid tumor such as melanoma, head and neck, liver or kidney cancer. The chain employs TRBV28 and TRBJ2-5; a weak D match, TRBD2 (5 bases). Written as DNA, the CDR3 is TGTGCCAGCAGTGACCCGGGATTGGCGGAGACCCAGTACTTC. It translates to CASSDPGLAETQYF.